These 32 T cell receptor beta chains were sequenced from one sample in a study of cytomegalovirus exposure and HLA in healthy donors. Amplification used 60 Vbeta primers and 13 Jbeta primers. Here immunoSEQ multiplex PCR was the method, and the copy in TCRdb shows in-frame clones only, minus some. This repertoire shows 150,000 to 200,000 clones, just over 75% found once; its top ten account for about 1.9%. Sequencing was performed on PBMCs. Receptors were obtained from a man younger than 45 in good health and CMV-seronegative.

The chain employs TRBV19 and TRBJ2-2, with D unclear. This CDR3 has 13 amino acids. Germline lookup yields CDR1 LNHDA and CDR2 SQIVND (reference sequence). V lost 2 bases and J lost 1, with 2 bases in between. The CDR3 DNA reads as TGTGCCAGTAGTATACAGAACACCGGGGAGCTGTTTTTT. Translated, it gives CASSIQNTGELFF. The variable domain in full, completed from reference TRBV19 and TRBJ2-2, reads DGGITQSPKYLFRKEGQNVTLSCEQNLNHDAMYWYRQDPGQGLRLIYYSQIVNDFQKGDIAEGYSVSREKKESFPLTVTSAQKNPTAFYLCASSIQNTGELFFGEGSRLTVL.

The chain joins TRBV7-9 to TRBJ1-1; a weak D match, TRBD1 (6 bases). V was shortened by 5 bases and J by 8 bases, with 12 bases between the two germline ends. Germline V gene data show CDR1 as SEHNR and CDR2 as FQNEAQ (reference sequence). The CDR3 totals 12 residues. CDR3 sequence (DNA): TGTGCCAGCAGCCTCCGGACAGCCGAAGCTTTCTTT. This codes for CASSLRTAEAFF.

This chain connects TRBV5-4 to TRBJ2-3; 7 nucleotides line up with TRBD2. CDR1 is SGHNT and CDR2 is YYREEE in the germline V gene (reference sequence). The CDR3 runs to 15 residues. Trimming removed 7 bases from V and 1 base from J; junction bases left unmatched: 9. The CDR3 DNA reads TGTGCCAGCGGGGTGGGCGGGGGAGGCACAGATACGCAGTATTTT. Protein sequence: CASGVGGGGTDTQYF.

This chain joins TRBV11-3 and TRBJ1-1; TRBD1 is a possible D gene (6 bases). The length of the CDR3 is 14 residues. The germline V and J ends were trimmed by 5 bases and 2 bases, with 12 bases remaining between them. Per the germline V gene, CDR1 is SGHNT and CDR2 is YENEEA. CDR3 residues: CASSLGRGNTEAFF. In nucleotides, the CDR3 is TGTGCCAGCAGCCTGGGCAGGGGAAACACTGAAGCTTTCTTT. Full variable domain (rest looked up from reference TRBV11-3 and TRBJ1-1): EAGVVQSPRYKIIEKKQPVAFWCNPISGHNTLYWYLQNLGQGPELLIRYENEEAVDDSQLPKDRFSAERLKGVDSTLKIQPAELGDSAVYLCASSLGRGNTEAFFGQGTRLTVV.

This chain connects TRBV9 to TRBJ2-7; possible D gene TRBD1, 5 bases. Germline assignment: CDR1 SGDLS and CDR2 YYNGEE. CDR3 length: 14 residues. Trimming stripped 0 bases from V and 2 bases from J, with 9 bases between. CDR3 nucleotide sequence: TGTGCCAGCAGCGTAGAGATAGGGGCCTACGAGCAGTACTTC. Protein product: CASSVEIGAYEQYF.

This clone was seen a single time. The CDR3 here is CASSSWPGTNQPQHF. In DNA form, the CDR3 reads TGTGCCAGCAGCTCTTGGCCAGGGACAAATCAGCCCCAGCATTTT. V is TRBV5-6 and J is TRBJ1-5; TRBD1 might be the D (6 bases). V was pared by 3 bases and J by 4 bases, with 14 bases between. This CDR3 has 15 residues. CDR1 SGHDT and CDR2 YYEEEE come from the germline V gene.

The chain is built from TRBV6-5 and TRBJ1-1; the D gene is possibly TRBD1 (5 bases). The germline V and J ends were trimmed by 8 bases and 6 bases, with 13 bases remaining between them. This CDR3 has 12 residues. The V gene's germline CDR1 is MNHEY and CDR2 SVGAGI. CDR3 protein: CASGRGRPEAFF. CDR3 coding DNA: TGTGCCAGCGGGCGGGGCCGGCCTGAAGCTTTCTTT.

This clone was detected only a few times. The chain is built from TRBV5-5 and TRBJ1-4; 8 nucleotides match TRBD1. The germline gives CDR1 SGHKS, CDR2 YYEKEE (reference sequence). This CDR3 comprises 17 residues. The V gene end was trimmed by 2 bases and the J gene end by 4 bases; junction bases not matched to a gene: 10. The CDR3 region has the DNA TGTGCCAGCAGCTTAGAAGGGCAGGGGGCCGATAATGAAAAACTGTTTTTT. Translation gives CASSLEGQGADNEKLFF.

The CDR3 sequence is CASSVGGTGVPYEQYF. CDR3 DNA sequence: TGTGCCAGCAGCGTAGGGGGGACAGGGGTCCCCTACGAGCAGTACTTC. The rearrangement joins TRBV9 to TRBJ2-7, with 10 bases fitting TRBD1. The CDR3 contains 16 residues. V lost 0 bases to trimming and J lost 2 bases; unmatched junction nucleotides: 5. Germline lookup yields CDR1 SGDLS and CDR2 YYNGEE.

This clone was seen a handful of times. The chain is built from TRBV5-4 and TRBJ1-1; D perhaps matches TRBD1 (5 bases). Germline V gives CDR1 SGHNT, CDR2 YYREEE (reference sequence). The CDR3 has 14 amino acids. V was trimmed by 0 bases and J by 0 bases, leaving 6 bases between them. Written as DNA, the CDR3 is TGTGCCAGCAGCTTGGGGGGCGTGAACACTGAAGCTTTCTTT. It is translated as CASSLGGVNTEAFF.

The V gene is TRBV5-4, the J gene TRBJ2-7, with D tentatively TRBD1 (5 bases). Trimming removed 0 bases at V and 2 bases at J, with 12 bases between. The CDR3 loop spans 15 amino acids. Germline V gives CDR1 SGHNT, CDR2 YYREEE (reference sequence). The CDR3 DNA is TGTGCCAGCAGCTTGGATTCTCTAGGGGCCTACGAGCAGTACTTC. Translated: CASSLDSLGAYEQYF.

The V and J genes are TRBV5-1 and TRBJ2-3, with 8 nucleotides matching TRBD2. The length of the CDR3 is 13 residues. V shed 4 bases and J 12 bases; nucleotides not matched to a gene: 10. The germline V gene has CDR1 SGHRS and CDR2 YFSETQ. As DNA, the CDR3 is TGCGCCAGCAGCCCCGGGACTAGAAGAGACCAGTATTTT. Translated, it gives CASSPGTRRDQYF. Full variable domain (missing parts from reference TRBV5-1 and TRBJ2-3): KAGVTQTPRYLIKTRGQQVTLSCSPISGHRSVSWYQQTPGQGLQFLFEYFSETQRNKGNFPGRFSGRQFSNSRSEMNVSTLELGDSALYLCASSPGTRRDQYFGPGTRLTVL.

The chain has TRBV25-1 and TRBJ2-7; unclear D gene. There are 13 residues in the CDR3. CDR1 MGHDK and CDR2 SYGVNS come from the germline V gene. The V end lost 4 bases, the J end lost 3 bases, and 10 bases lay between the germline ends. For the CDR3, the DNA is TGTGCCAGCAGTGGCGGAAAAAACTACGAGCAGTACTTC. Residues: CASSGGKNYEQYF.

The genes are TRBV13 and TRBJ2-1; 10 nucleotides align to TRBD2. The germline V gene has CDR1 PRHDT and CDR2 FYEKMQ (reference sequence). This CDR3 spans 16 amino acids. J lost 0 bases, V lost 5 bases, and 4 bases had no gene match. CDR3 sequence (DNA): TGTGCCAGCAGCCCCTGGACTAGCGGCTCCTACAATGAGCAGTTCTTC. Translated: CASSPWTSGSYNEQFF. Combining the CDR3 with reference TRBV13 and TRBJ2-1 gives the whole variable domain AAGVIQSPRHLIKEKRETATLKCYPIPRHDTVYWYQQGPGQDPQFLISFYEKMQSDKGSIPDRFSAQQFSDYHSELNMSSLELGDSALYFCASSPWTSGSYNEQFFGPGTRLTVL.

The chain carries TRBV7-9 and TRBJ2-7, with a weak D call TRBD2 (5 bases). Germline loops: CDR1 SEHNR, CDR2 FQNEAQ (reference sequence). The CDR3 consists of 13 residues. V shed 3 bases and J shed 3 bases, with 9 bases lying between them. The DNA of the CDR3 is TGTGCCAGCAGCTTCGGACTCCTCTACGAGCAGTACTTC. Amino acid sequence: CASSFGLLYEQYF. Full variable domain (rest looked up from reference TRBV7-9 and TRBJ2-7): DTGVSQNPRHKITKRGQNVTFRCDPISEHNRLYWYRQTLGQGPEFLTYFQNEAQLEKSRLLSDRFSAERPKGSFSTLEIQRTEQGDSAMYLCASSFGLLYEQYFGPGTRLTVT.

The J gene is TRBJ2-7, the V gene TRBV11-3; 7 nucleotides align to TRBD1. Germline V gene data show CDR1 as SGHNT and CDR2 as YENEEA. The ends lost 1 base at V and 3 bases at J; junction bases unmatched: 3. The CDR3 has 14 amino acids. CDR3 nucleotide sequence: TGTGCCAGCAGCTTAGGGACAGGTTACTACGAGCAGTACTTC. Encoded protein: CASSLGTGYYEQYF. The variable domain in full, with the rest retrieved from reference TRBV11-3 and TRBJ2-7, is EAGVVQSPRYKIIEKKQPVAFWCNPISGHNTLYWYLQNLGQGPELLIRYENEEAVDDSQLPKDRFSAERLKGVDSTLKIQPAELGDSAVYLCASSLGTGYYEQYFGPGTRLTVT.

This chain uses TRBV27 with TRBJ2-7, with D possibly being TRBD1 (6 bases). The CDR3 totals 15 residues. Trimming removed 4 bases from V and 5 bases from J, with 18 bases in between. Germline V gene lookup returns CDR1 MNHEY and CDR2 SMNVEV (reference sequence). CDR3 in DNA: TGTGCCAGCAGTTGGGATTCGACAGGTCCCCACGAGCAGTACTTC. This sequence encodes CASSWDSTGPHEQYF.

This clone was recorded once. The chain joins TRBV7-3 to TRBJ2-3; perhaps TRBD2 as D (6 bases). Germline-derived CDR1 and CDR2 are SGHTA and FQGTGA. This CDR3 spans 16 amino acids. V shed 8 bases and J shed 0 bases, with 18 bases lying between them. This CDR3 is CASRPSGVISTDTQYF. CDR3 coding DNA: TGTGCCAGCCGCCCGTCGGGGGTAATTAGCACAGATACGCAGTATTTT.

The chain joins TRBV28 to TRBJ1-5; 7 positions agree with TRBD1. V lost 4 bases and J lost 4; bases outside the gene matches: 1. The CDR3 has 13 residues. The germline CDR1 and CDR2 sequences are MDHEN and SYDVKM. The CDR3 coding sequence is TGTGCCAGCAGTTCACAGGGGAATCAGCCCCAGCATTTT. Translated: CASSSQGNQPQHF.

The chain joins TRBV28 to TRBJ2-7, with a possible D match to TRBD2 (6 bases). The CDR3 spans 13 residues. Germline values: CDR1 MDHEN, CDR2 SYDVKM. Trimming cost V 5 bases and J 6 bases, with 14 bases left between them. CDR3 region: CASSLSTRIEQYF. The CDR3 region has the DNA TGTGCCAGCAGTCTCTCGACTAGAATCGAGCAGTACTTC.

The rearrangement links TRBV5-8 to TRBJ2-3; D is uncertain. Trimming pared 0 bases from V and 0 bases from J, leaving 8 bases between. The CDR3 totals 15 residues. Germline V gene lookup returns CDR1 SGHTS and CDR2 YDEGEE. The CDR3 region is CASSLVGGSTDTQYF. In nucleotides, the CDR3 is TGTGCCAGCAGCTTGGTCGGCGGAAGCACAGATACGCAGTATTTT.

The chain combines TRBV6-5 with TRBJ1-1, with TRBD1 matching 7 bases. The CDR3 sequence is 13 residues long. V trimming: 0 bases; J trimming: 9 bases; junction bases outside the gene matches: 4. CDR1 is MNHEY, CDR2 SVGAGI, per germline. In DNA, the CDR3 is TGTGCCAGCAGTTACTCGCAGGGGGTTCAAGCTTTCTTT. Translated, it gives CASSYSQGVQAFF.

The chain carries TRBV28 and TRBJ2-3; 11 positions agree with TRBD2. Losses at the gene ends were 4 bases for V and 2 bases for J; bases not matched to a gene: 8. The CDR3 sequence is 17 residues long. From germline, CDR1 is MDHEN and CDR2 SYDVKM. Here the CDR3 DNA reads TGTGCCAGCAGTTCCCCCCAGGGACTAGCGGTCACAGATACGCAGTATTTT. This translates into CASSSPQGLAVTDTQYF.

The chain carries TRBV27 and TRBJ2-3; 11 bases are a match to TRBD2. The CDR3 spans 18 residues. Trimming at V came to 3 bases and at J to 2 bases, leaving 10 bases not matched to a gene. In germline, CDR1 is MNHEY, CDR2 SMNVEV (reference sequence). This CDR3 reads CASSFGLAGGRNTDTQYF. CDR3 DNA: TGTGCCAGCAGTTTCGGGTTAGCGGGAGGGAGAAACACAGATACGCAGTATTTT.

J is TRBJ2-3 and V is TRBV5-1, with a possible D match to TRBD1 (5 bases). This CDR3 has 14 residues. The ends were cut back, 2 bases at V and 4 bases at J, with 11 bases in the middle. The germline gives CDR1 SGHRS, CDR2 YFSETQ. The chain's CDR3 is CASSLSGKSDTQYF. The CDR3, as DNA: TGCGCCAGCAGCTTATCAGGGAAATCAGATACGCAGTATTTT. Full variable domain (missing parts from reference TRBV5-1 and TRBJ2-3): KAGVTQTPRYLIKTRGQQVTLSCSPISGHRSVSWYQQTPGQGLQFLFEYFSETQRNKGNFPGRFSGRQFSNSRSEMNVSTLELGDSALYLCASSLSGKSDTQYFGPGTRLTVL.

The rearrangement joins TRBV5-1 to TRBJ2-7; D is unclear. V lost 1 base and J lost 3, with 11 bases in between. The V gene's germline CDR1 is SGHRS and CDR2 YFSETQ. CDR3 length: 14 amino acids. CDR3 loop: CASSLSYYGYEQYF. For the CDR3, the DNA is TGCGCCAGCAGCTTGTCATACTACGGCTACGAGCAGTACTTC. Together with reference TRBV5-1 and TRBJ2-7, the CDR3 gives the full variable domain: KAGVTQTPRYLIKTRGQQVTLSCSPISGHRSVSWYQQTPGQGLQFLFEYFSETQRNKGNFPGRFSGRQFSNSRSEMNVSTLELGDSALYLCASSLSYYGYEQYFGPGTRLTVT.

The chain links TRBV2 to TRBJ2-7, with 12 bases that match TRBD1. This CDR3 is 16 amino acids long. Germline values: CDR1 SNHLY, CDR2 FYNNEI. V was pared by 6 bases and J by 5 bases, with 11 bases of the junction left unmatched. CDR3 region: CASRGLKGQGAHEQYF. CDR3 in DNA: TGTGCCAGCAGGGGACTTAAGGGACAGGGGGCACACGAGCAGTACTTC. Full variable domain (outside the CDR3, taken from reference TRBV2 and TRBJ2-7): EPEVTQTPSHQVTQMGQEVILRCVPISNHLYFYWYRQILGQKVEFLVSFYNNEISEKSEIFDDQFSVERPDGSNFTLKIRSTKLEDSAMYFCASRGLKGQGAHEQYFGPGTRLTVT.

This chain joins TRBV2 and TRBJ2-7; tentative D call: TRBD1 (6 bases). With 3 bases removed from V and 2 bases from J, the gap between germline ends came to 11 bases. The germline gives CDR1 SNHLY, CDR2 FYNNEI. This CDR3 contains 14 residues. The CDR3 sequence: CASSDRAGAYEQYF. As DNA, the CDR3 is TGTGCCAGCAGTGATAGGGCAGGGGCCTACGAGCAGTACTTC.

The V gene is TRBV2, the J gene TRBJ1-3; 7 bases are shared with TRBD1. There are 15 residues in the CDR3. Germline V CDR1 and CDR2: SNHLY, FYNNEI. V dropped 2 bases and J dropped 0; count of bases not matched to a gene: 1. The chain's CDR3 is CASSEQGDSGNTIYF. Here the CDR3 DNA reads TGTGCCAGCAGTGAACAGGGGGACTCTGGAAACACCATATATTTT.

The chain joins TRBV25-1 to TRBJ2-2; 7 bases are shared with TRBD2. V was pared by 1 base and J by 5 bases, with 4 bases of the junction left unmatched. CDR1 MGHDK and CDR2 SYGVNS come from the germline V gene. This CDR3 contains 15 residues. The CDR3 loop reads CASSEFAGVTGELFF. The CDR3 DNA is TGTGCCAGCAGTGAATTTGCGGGAGTTACCGGGGAGCTGTTTTTT.

The J gene is TRBJ2-7, the V gene TRBV27; tentative D call: TRBD2 (6 bases). CDR3 length: 15 residues. The V gene's germline CDR1 is MNHEY and CDR2 SMNVEV (reference sequence). Trimming stripped 7 bases from V and 3 bases from J, with 19 bases between. This chain's CDR3 is CASTFPGGGIYEQYF. The CDR3 DNA is TGTGCCAGCACCTTCCCCGGCGGAGGGATCTACGAGCAGTACTTC.

The rearrangement joins TRBV4-1 to TRBJ2-5; tentatively, D is TRBD1 (5 bases). The CDR3 is made up of 14 amino acids. V gave up 2 bases and J gave up 1 base, with 8 bases separating them. Germline V gives CDR1 MGHRA, CDR2 YSYEKL. CDR3 nucleotides: TGCGCCAGCAGCCAACACACAGGCCAAGAGACCCAGTACTTC. Translation: CASSQHTGQETQYF.